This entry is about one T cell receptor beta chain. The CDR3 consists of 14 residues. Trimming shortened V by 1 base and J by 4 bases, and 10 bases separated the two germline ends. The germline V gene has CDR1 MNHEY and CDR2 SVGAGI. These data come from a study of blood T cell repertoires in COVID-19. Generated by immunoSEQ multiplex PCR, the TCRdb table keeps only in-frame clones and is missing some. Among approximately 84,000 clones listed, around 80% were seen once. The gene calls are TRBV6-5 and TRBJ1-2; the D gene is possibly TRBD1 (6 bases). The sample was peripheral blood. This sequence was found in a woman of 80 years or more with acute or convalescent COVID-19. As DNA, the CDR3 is TGTGCCAGCAGTTACTTGCAGGGGACCTATGGCTACACCTTC. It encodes CASSYLQGTYGYTF.